The present T cell receptor (beta chain) was sequenced within a study of T cells after yellow fever vaccination. In the study overall: Fractions of low cell number were prepared using SMART-Seq v4 Ultra Low Input. Study conclusions and caveats: In post-booster samples, most primary-vaccination clones reappeared (about 95% CD4, 88% CD8).

CDR1 and CDR2 from the germline V gene are SGHDN and FVKESK. Trimming took 0 bases from V and 5 from J, leaving 4 bases between them. This CDR3 is 13 amino acids long. Comment on this clonotype: Its antigen is currently unknown.

Each CDR3 protein gets one entry after TCRdb re-called the 5' RACE reads with MiXCR. The sample shows hundreds of thousands of distinct CDR3 sequences, approximately 13% of them seen only once. The clonotype was recovered from a man between 25 and 39 years old who received the YFV17D yellow fever vaccine. This chain joins TRBV14 and TRBJ2-2; D call uncertain. Source: PBMCs, taken on the day of the yellow fever booster vaccination. The CDR3 here is CASSQDGTGELFF. The CDR3 coding sequence is TGTGCCAGCAGCCAAGACGGAACCGGGGAGCTGTTTTTT.